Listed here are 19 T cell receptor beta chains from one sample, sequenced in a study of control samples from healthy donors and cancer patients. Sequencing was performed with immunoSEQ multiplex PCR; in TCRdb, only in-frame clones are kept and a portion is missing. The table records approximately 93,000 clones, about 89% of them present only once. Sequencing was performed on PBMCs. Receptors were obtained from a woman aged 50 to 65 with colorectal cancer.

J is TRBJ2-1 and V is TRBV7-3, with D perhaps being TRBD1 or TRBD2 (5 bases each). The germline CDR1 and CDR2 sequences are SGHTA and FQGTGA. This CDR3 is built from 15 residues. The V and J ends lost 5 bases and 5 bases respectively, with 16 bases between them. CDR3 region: CASSVGDGIHNEQFF. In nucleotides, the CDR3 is TGTGCCAGCAGCGTAGGGGACGGTATTCACAATGAGCAGTTCTTC.

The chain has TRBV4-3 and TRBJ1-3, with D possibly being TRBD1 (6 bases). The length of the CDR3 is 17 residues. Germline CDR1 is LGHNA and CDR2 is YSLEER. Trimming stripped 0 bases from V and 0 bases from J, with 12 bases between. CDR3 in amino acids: CASSQDAGTSSGNTIYF. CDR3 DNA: TGCGCCAGCAGCCAAGATGCAGGGACAAGCTCTGGAAACACCATATATTTT.

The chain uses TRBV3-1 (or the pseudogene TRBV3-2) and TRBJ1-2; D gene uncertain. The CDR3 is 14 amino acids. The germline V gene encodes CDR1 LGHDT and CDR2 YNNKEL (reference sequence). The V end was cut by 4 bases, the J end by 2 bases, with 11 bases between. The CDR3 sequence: CASSLVATNYGYTF. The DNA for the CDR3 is TGTGCCAGCAGCCTGGTGGCCACAAACTATGGCTACACCTTC.

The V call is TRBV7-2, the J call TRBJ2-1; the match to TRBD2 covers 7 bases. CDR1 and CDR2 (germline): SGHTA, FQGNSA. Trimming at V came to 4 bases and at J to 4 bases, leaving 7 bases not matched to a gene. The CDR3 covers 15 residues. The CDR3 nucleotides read TGTGCCAGCAGCTCCTGGGCTAGCGGTTACAATGAGCAGTTCTTC. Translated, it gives CASSSWASGYNEQFF. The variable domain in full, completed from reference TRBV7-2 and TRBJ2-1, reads GAGVSQSPSNKVTEKGKDVELRCDPISGHTALYWYRQSLGQGLEFLIYFQGNSAPDKSGLPSDRFSAERTGGSVSTLTIQRTQQEDSAVYLCASSSWASGYNEQFFGPGTRLTVL.

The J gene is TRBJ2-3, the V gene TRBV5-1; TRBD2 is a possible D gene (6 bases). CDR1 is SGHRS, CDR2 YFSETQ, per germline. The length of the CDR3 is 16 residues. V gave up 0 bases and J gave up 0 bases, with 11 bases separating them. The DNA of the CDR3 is TGCGCCAGCAGCTTGGGGAGGGCCAAAAGCACAGATACGCAGTATTTT. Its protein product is CASSLGRAKSTDTQYF. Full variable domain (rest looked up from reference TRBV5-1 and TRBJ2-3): KAGVTQTPRYLIKTRGQQVTLSCSPISGHRSVSWYQQTPGQGLQFLFEYFSETQRNKGNFPGRFSGRQFSNSRSEMNVSTLELGDSALYLCASSLGRAKSTDTQYFGPGTRLTVL.

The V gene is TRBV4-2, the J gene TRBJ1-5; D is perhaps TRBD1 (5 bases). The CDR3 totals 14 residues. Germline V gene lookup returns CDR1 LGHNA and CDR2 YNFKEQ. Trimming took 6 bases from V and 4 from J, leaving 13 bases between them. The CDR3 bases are TGTGCCAGCAGTCAGGGCCGTGGAAATCAGCCCCAGCATTTT. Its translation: CASSQGRGNQPQHF.

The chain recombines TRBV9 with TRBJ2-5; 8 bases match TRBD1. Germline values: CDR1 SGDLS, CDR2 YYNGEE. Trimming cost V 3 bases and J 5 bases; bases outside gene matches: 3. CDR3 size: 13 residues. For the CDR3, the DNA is TGTGCCAGCAGCGGGACAGGGTTGGAGACCCAGTACTTC. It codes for CASSGTGLETQYF.

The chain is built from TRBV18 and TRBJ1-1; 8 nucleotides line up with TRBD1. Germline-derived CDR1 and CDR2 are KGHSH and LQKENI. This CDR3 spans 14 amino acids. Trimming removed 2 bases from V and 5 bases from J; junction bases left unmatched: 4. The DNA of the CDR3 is TGTGCCAGCTCACCAAACGGACAGGGAACTGAAGCTTTCTTT. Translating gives CASSPNGQGTEAFF.

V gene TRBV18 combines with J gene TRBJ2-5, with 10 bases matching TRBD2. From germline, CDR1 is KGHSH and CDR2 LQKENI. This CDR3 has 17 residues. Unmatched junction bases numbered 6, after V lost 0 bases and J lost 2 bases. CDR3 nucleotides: TGTGCCAGCTCACCACCGGCTAGCGGGGGCTTTCAAGAGACCCAGTACTTC. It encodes CASSPPASGGFQETQYF.

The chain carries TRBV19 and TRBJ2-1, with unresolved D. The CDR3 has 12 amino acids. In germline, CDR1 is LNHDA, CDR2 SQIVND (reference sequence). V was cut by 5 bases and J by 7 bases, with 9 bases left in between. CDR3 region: CASSQWGNEQFF. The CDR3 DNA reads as TGTGCCAGTAGTCAATGGGGAAATGAGCAGTTCTTC. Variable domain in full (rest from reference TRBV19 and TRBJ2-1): DGGITQSPKYLFRKEGQNVTLSCEQNLNHDAMYWYRQDPGQGLRLIYYSQIVNDFQKGDIAEGYSVSREKKESFPLTVTSAQKNPTAFYLCASSQWGNEQFFGPGTRLTVL.

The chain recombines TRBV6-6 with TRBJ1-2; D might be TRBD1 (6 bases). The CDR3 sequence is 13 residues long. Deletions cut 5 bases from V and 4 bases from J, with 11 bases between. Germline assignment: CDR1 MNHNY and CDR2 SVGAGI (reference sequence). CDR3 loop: CASSREGVYGYTF. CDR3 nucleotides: TGTGCCAGCAGTCGCGAGGGGGTCTATGGCTACACCTTC.

Here the CDR3 DNA reads TGTGCCAGCAGCCGGACAGGGACTGGAAACACCATATATTTT. As protein: CASSRTGTGNTIYF. V usage is TRBV7-8 and J usage is TRBJ1-3; 8 bases align to TRBD1. Germline assignment: CDR1 SGHVS and CDR2 FQNEAQ. CDR3 length equals 14 residues. Germline trimming cut 5 bases from V and 2 bases from J; bases unmatched to any gene: 2.

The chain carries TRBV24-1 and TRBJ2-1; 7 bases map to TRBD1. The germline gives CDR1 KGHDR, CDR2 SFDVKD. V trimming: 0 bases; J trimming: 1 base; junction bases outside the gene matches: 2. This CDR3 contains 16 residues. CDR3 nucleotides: TGTGCCACCAGTGATTTGGGGACAGCATCCTACAATGAGCAGTTCTTC. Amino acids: CATSDLGTASYNEQFF.

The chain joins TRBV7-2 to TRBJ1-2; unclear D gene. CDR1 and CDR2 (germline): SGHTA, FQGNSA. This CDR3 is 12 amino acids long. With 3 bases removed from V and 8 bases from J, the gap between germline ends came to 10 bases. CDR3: CASSFRDEGYTF. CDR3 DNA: TGTGCCAGCAGCTTCAGAGATGAGGGCTACACCTTC.

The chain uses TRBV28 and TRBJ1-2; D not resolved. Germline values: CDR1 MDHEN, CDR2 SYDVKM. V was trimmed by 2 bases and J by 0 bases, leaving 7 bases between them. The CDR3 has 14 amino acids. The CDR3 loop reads CASSLARPNYGYTF. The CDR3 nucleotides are TGTGCCAGCAGTTTAGCGCGGCCTAACTATGGCTACACCTTC.

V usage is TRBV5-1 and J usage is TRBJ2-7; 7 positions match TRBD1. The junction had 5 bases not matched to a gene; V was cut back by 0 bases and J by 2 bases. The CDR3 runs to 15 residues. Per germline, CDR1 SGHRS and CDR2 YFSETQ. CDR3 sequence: CASSLAPGTAYEQYV. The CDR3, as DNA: TGCGCCAGCAGCTTGGCCCCCGGGACAGCCTACGAGCAGTACGTC.

CDR3 bases: TGTGCCAGCAGTTCGAGCGACACCACGGCGAATGAAAAACTGTTTTTT. Translated, it gives CASSSSDTTANEKLFF. The rearrangement uses TRBV28 and TRBJ1-4; D gene unclear. Trimming left V 4 bases short and J 5 bases short, with 17 bases between. The CDR3 length is 16 residues. The germline CDR1 and CDR2 sequences are MDHEN and SYDVKM.

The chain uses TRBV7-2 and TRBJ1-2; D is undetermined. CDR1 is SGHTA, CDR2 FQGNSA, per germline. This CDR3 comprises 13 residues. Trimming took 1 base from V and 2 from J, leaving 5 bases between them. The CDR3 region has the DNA TGTGCCAGCAGCTTAGGTTACAACTATGGCTACACCTTC. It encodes CASSLGYNYGYTF.

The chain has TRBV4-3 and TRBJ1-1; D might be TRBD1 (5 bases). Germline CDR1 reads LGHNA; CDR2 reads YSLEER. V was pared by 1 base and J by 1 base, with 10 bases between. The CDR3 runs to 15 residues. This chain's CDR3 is CASSQGGTGNTEAFF. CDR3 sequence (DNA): TGCGCCAGCAGCCAAGGGGGGACGGGGAACACTGAAGCTTTCTTT.